This T cell receptor beta chain is drawn from a study of blood T cell repertoires in COVID-19. Germline CDR1 is KGHSH and CDR2 is LQKENI. The CDR3 is 15 residues long. V was clipped by 3 bases and J by 4 bases, with 15 bases between them. Libraries were prepared by immunoSEQ multiplex PCR; TCRdb keeps only in-frame clonotypes and omits some of them. The sample carries around 100,000 clones, around four fifths recorded once. This sequence was found in a woman between 65 and 79 years old with acute or convalescent COVID-19. Sequencing was carried out using peripheral blood. The J gene is TRBJ1-1, the V gene TRBV18; D remains ambiguous. The CDR3 DNA reads as TGTGCCAGCTCACCTGTAGGCACAGATGGCACTGAAGCTTTCTTT. Translation gives CASSPVGTDGTEAFF.